This is a list of T cell receptor beta chains from one sample in a study of early T cells in non-severe SARS-CoV-2 infection. MiXCR, applied by TCRdb to the 5' RACE reads, yields one record per CDR3 protein. The sample yields 70,000 or so distinct CDR3 sequences, approximately 14% seen once. Sequenced input: whole blood. The receptors were gathered from an adult who was a healthcare worker with PCR-confirmed SARS-CoV-2 infection or an uninfected control (not recorded which). CDR3s include the opening cysteine and the closing phenylalanine or tryptophan. Fields, in order: J gene, V gene, clone size, D gene, CDR3 DNA, CDR3 protein. D genes are given only for firm matches. Where a row states a size, it is once, few, many or the class of an expanded clone; other rows omit it.

TRBJ1-2 | TRBV9 | . | . | TGTGCCAGCAGCTTAGGACAGCCCTATGGCTACACCTTC | CASSLGQPYGYTF
TRBJ1-2 | TRBV29-1 | . | . | TGCAGCGTTGAAGGAGAAGGCGGCTACACCTTC | CSVEGEGGYTF
TRBJ2-3 | TRBV10-3 | few | TRBD2 | TGTGCCATCCGTAATAGCGGGGAGGGGGATACGCAGTATTTT | CAIRNSGEGDTQYF
TRBJ1-1 | TRBV2 | few | . | TGTGCCACCCTGGGGATAAGGGCGACTGAAGCTTTCTTT | CATLGIRATEAFF
TRBJ2-1 | TRBV25-1 | many | . | TGTGCCAGCAGTCCCACCTACGAGATTACAGAGTTCTTC | CASSPTYEITEFF
TRBJ2-5 | TRBV7-8 | many | TRBD2 | TGTGCCAGCAGCTTCGCGGGGGTTAAAGAGACCCAGTACTTC | CASSFAGVKETQYF
TRBJ2-1 | TRBV5-1 | many | TRBD2 | TGCGCCAGCAGCTTGGGACTAGCGGGGGGCTGGGGCAATGAGCAGTTCTTC | CASSLGLAGGWGNEQFF
TRBJ2-7 | TRBV27 | few | . | TGTGCCAGCAAAAATGGAGGGGCATACGAGCAGTACTTC | CASKNGGAYEQYF
TRBJ2-5 | TRBV6-2/TRBV6-3 | medium-sized | TRBD2 | TGTGCCAGCAGTTACGATGGCGGGGGGGCAGAGACCCAGTACTTC | CASSYDGGGAETQYF
TRBJ2-2 | TRBV7-6 | many | . | TGTGCCAGCAGCTTAAGAGGGGGCACCGGGGAGCTGTTTTTT | CASSLRGGTGELFF
TRBJ1-1 | TRBV6-5 | . | . | TGTGCCAGCAGAAAATCAGGGCCGGGGACTGAAGCTTTCTTT | CASRKSGPGTEAFF
TRBJ2-7 | TRBV9 | . | . | TGTGCCAGCAGCAGCAGCCTCTCCTACGAGCAGTACTTC | CASSSSLSYEQYF
TRBJ1-1 | TRBV7-8 | . | TRBD1 | TGTGCCAGCAGCCTCGTTGGGACAGGTTATACTGAAGTTTTCTTT | CASSLVGTGYTEVFF
TRBJ1-3 | TRBV6-6 | few | . | TGTGCCAGCAGTTACCGTGCGGACTCTGGAAACACCATATATTTT | CASSYRADSGNTIYF
TRBJ1-1 | TRBV30 | few | . | TGTGCCTGGAGTGTACTCAGTGGGAACACTGAAGCTTTCTTT | CAWSVLSGNTEAFF
TRBJ2-5 | TRBV19 | many | . | TGTGCCAGTAGTCCCCGACAGACGGCTCAAGAGACCCAGTACTTC | CASSPRQTAQETQYF
TRBJ2-1 | TRBV12-3/TRBV12-4 | . | . | TGTGCCAGCAGCCCGGACGGCTCCTACAATGAGCAGTTCTTC | CASSPDGSYNEQFF
TRBJ2-7 | TRBV28 | . | TRBD2 | TGTGCCAGCAGGCAGGGTAGCGGGAGGTACGAGCAGTACTTC | CASRQGSGRYEQYF
TRBJ2-5 | TRBV27 | . | . | TGTGCCAGCAGTTTAGGGGGGGCGGAGACCCAGTACTTC | CASSLGGAETQYF
TRBJ1-3 | TRBV28 | few | TRBD1 | TGTGCCAGCAGTTTCTTCCCGGGACAGTCCTCTGGAAACACCATATATTTT | CASSFFPGQSSGNTIYF
TRBJ2-2 | TRBV4-3 | many | . | TGCGCCAGCAGTCAAACAGGACGGGGAGCCACCGGGGAGCTGTTTTTT | CASSQTGRGATGELFF
TRBJ2-6 | TRBV3-1 | . | . | TGTGCCAGCAGCCCCCCAGCGGGTCGCAGGTCGGCTGGGGCCAACGTCCTGACTTTC | CASSPPAGRRSAGANVLTF
TRBJ2-1 | TRBV7-2 | . | TRBD2 | TGTGCCAGCAGCCCCCAAATGGGCGGGGGGCTTTACAATGAGCAGTTCTTC | CASSPQMGGGLYNEQFF
TRBJ2-3 | TRBV7-3 | . | TRBD1 | TGTGCCAGCAGCAGAAGACAGGGGGTTGATACGCAGTATTTT | CASSRRQGVDTQYF
TRBJ2-3 | TRBV11-2 | . | . | TGTGCCAGCAGCTTAACGAGGACTGCGACAGATACGCAGTATTTT | CASSLTRTATDTQYF
TRBJ1-2 | TRBV29-1 | few | . | TGCAGCGTTGAACCCTGGCGGGACGGATTCTATGGCTACACCTTC | CSVEPWRDGFYGYTF
TRBJ1-3 | TRBV20-1 | few | . | TGCAGTGCTAGGGGGGTCGGAAACACCATATATTTT | CSARGVGNTIYF
TRBJ1-6 | TRBV28 | many | . | TGTGCCAGCAGTTCCGCCGCCACTAGGTCACCCCTCCACTTT | CASSSAATRSPLHF
TRBJ2-1 | TRBV11-3 | many | TRBD2 | TGTGCCAGCAGCTTAGCCCGGACTAGCGATGAGCAGTTCTTC | CASSLARTSDEQFF